The present T cell receptor beta chain was sequenced within a study of cytomegalovirus exposure and HLA in healthy donors. General study findings and limits: Accurate prediction of HLA-A and HLA-B alleles (for most subjects) was reportedly achieved from TCR beta sequences.

PCR was performed using 60 Vbeta and 13 Jbeta primers. Sequenced by immunoSEQ multiplex PCR; TCRdb stores in-frame clones only, minus some. The sample records roughly 100,000 clones, roughly 86% being singletons. Germline assignment: CDR1 MNHEY and CDR2 SMNVEV (reference sequence). This CDR3 region has 13 residues. V was pared by 7 bases and J by 6 bases, with 7 bases of the junction left unmatched. A note on this clone: No antigen is known for it.

Material: PBMCs. This TCR was sampled from a human donor in good health. V usage is TRBV27 and J usage is TRBJ2-3; 7 nucleotides match TRBD1. The CDR3 DNA is TGTGCCAGCACCGACAGGGCAAAGGATACGCAGTATTTT. This encodes CASTDRAKDTQYF.